This T cell receptor (beta chain) originates from a study of blood T cell repertoires in COVID-19. Study-wide background: The cDNA or gDNA used as material had been derived from T cells, B-cell-depleted T cells, or PBMCs.

Per the study methods: Amplification with reference gene primers provided the estimates of nucleated cell counts. Profiling relied on immunoSEQ multiplex PCR, and the TCRdb table lists in-frame clones only, not all of them. That table furnishes V, J and clone size, whereas the DNA furnished D and trimming. The repertoire has around 400,000 clones, approximately 88% of them found once; the top ten carry roughly 1.2%. This clone was detected once. Germline CDR1 is WSHSY and CDR2 is SAAADI. CDR3 size: 12 residues. Trimming removed 8 bases from V and 5 bases from J; junction bases left unmatched: 3. The rearrangement links TRBV10-2 to TRBJ2-1; 7 bases line up with TRBD1. The TCR comes from a man aged 40-50 years with acute or convalescent COVID-19. The sequenced material came from peripheral blood. In DNA, the CDR3 is TGCGCCAGCCGACAGGGAGACAATGAGCAGTTCTTC. It translates to CASRQGDNEQFF.